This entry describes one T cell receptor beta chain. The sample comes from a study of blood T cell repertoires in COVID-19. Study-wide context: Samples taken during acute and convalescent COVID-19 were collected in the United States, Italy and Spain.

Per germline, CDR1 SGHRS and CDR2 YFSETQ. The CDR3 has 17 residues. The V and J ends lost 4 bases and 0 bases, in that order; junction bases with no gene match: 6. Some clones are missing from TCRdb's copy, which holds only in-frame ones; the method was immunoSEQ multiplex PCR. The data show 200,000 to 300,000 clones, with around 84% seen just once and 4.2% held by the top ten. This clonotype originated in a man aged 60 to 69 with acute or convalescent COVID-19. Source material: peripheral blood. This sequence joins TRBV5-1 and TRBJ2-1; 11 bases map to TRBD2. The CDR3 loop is CASSRGLAGTSYNEQFF. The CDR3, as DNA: TGCGCCAGCAGCCGCGGACTAGCGGGTACCTCCTACAATGAGCAGTTCTTC.